The T cell receptor (beta chain) under discussion was sequenced for a study of blood T cells in healthy people across ages. Study-wide findings and caveats: Strong correlation existed between TCR beta diversity and naive T cell percentage. Older age coincided with a roughly linear decline in TCR beta diversity per million T cells. A greater number of naive CD4+ cells and higher diversity distinguished long-lived donors from aged donors.

Healthy individuals of Caucasian origin from Russia, aged about 6 to 95, served as donors. Primed by a sample-barcoded 5' primer and a J-beta primer mix, a second PCR proceeded for roughly 6 to 12 cycles. In TCRdb, the 5' RACE reads were re-called with MiXCR into one record per CDR3 protein. Among about 670,000 distinct CDR3 sequences, around two fifths were seen once, and the ten largest hold approximately 29%. This clonotype was observed a few times. Its antigen is not identified. Material for sequencing was blood. The source of this sequence is a man older than 75 in good health.

The CDR3 spells CATSSGNSYEQYF. The CDR3 DNA sequence: TGTGCCACCAGCAGCGGGAACTCCTACGAGCAGTACTTC. The rearrangement links TRBV15 to TRBJ2-7; perhaps TRBD2 as D (5 bases). The CDR3 extends over 13 amino acids. Trimming stripped 3 bases from V and 0 bases from J, with 6 bases between. Germline V CDR1 and CDR2: LNHNV, YYDKDF (reference sequence).